The clone carrying this T cell receptor (beta chain) occurred once. This entry belongs to a study of shared clonotypes between healthy human individuals. Over several immunoSEQ plates, each subset's genomic DNA was distributed in even portions. The data were produced by immunoSEQ multiplex PCR, yet TCRdb's version contains in-frame clones alone and is incomplete. The data contain some 2,500,000 clones, 80% to 95% of them seen just once; the ten biggest clones take up about 0.36%. Germline V CDR1 and CDR2: LNHDA, SQIVND (reference sequence). This CDR3 region has 14 residues. The V gene lost 2 bases and the J gene lost 5 bases, with 12 bases spanning the gap.

The sample consisted of naive CD4+ T cells from PBMCs. Sample subset: CD45RA+ positively selected. The gene calls are TRBV19 and TRBJ2-5; a possible D gene is TRBD2 (5 bases). This receptor was identified in a young man in good health. Some clones in this sample may be carry-over from other donors' samples. In DNA, the CDR3 is TGTGCCAGTAGTATAATCGGGGAAACGGAGACCCAGTACTTC. Its protein product is CASSIIGETETQYF.